The 7 T cell receptor beta chains reported below all come from one sample, sequenced in a study of T cells in Graves' hyperthyroidism and ophthalmopathy. TCR beta CDR3 sequences were amplified from RNA transcripts. The HTBI primer set was used in a first-round RT-PCR of the TCR CDR3. Each CDR3 protein gets one entry after TCRdb re-called the multiplex PCR reads with MiXCR. In the table there are roughly 570,000 distinct CDR3 sequences, 40% to 55% of which are singletons. Sequenced material: peripheral blood or thyroid tissue (not recorded which). These receptors were obtained from an adult woman with Graves' disease, either hyperthyroidism or ophthalmopathy (not recorded which).

This clonotype came up many times. The V call is TRBV7-3, the J call TRBJ1-5; D perhaps matches TRBD1 (5 bases). The CDR3 runs 17 residues. V lost 2 bases to trimming and J lost 1 base, with 15 bases between them. The germline V gene has CDR1 SGHTA and CDR2 FQGTGA. The CDR3 sequence: CASSLLPGGESNQPQHF. Here the CDR3 DNA reads TGTGCCAGCAGCTTATTACCGGGGGGGGAGAGCAATCAGCCCCAGCATTTT.

In this sample, this clonotype turned up a few times. The rearrangement links TRBV7-6 to TRBJ1-4; 8 nucleotides match TRBD1. The CDR3 has 16 amino acids. Germline CDR1 SGHVS, CDR2 FNYEAQ. Trimming took 2 bases from V and 4 from J; bases not matched to a gene: 6. As DNA, the CDR3 is TGTGCCAGCAGCTTAAACGGACAGGGACTTAATGAAAAACTGTTTTTT. Encoded protein: CASSLNGQGLNEKLFF.

V usage is TRBV27 and J usage is TRBJ1-1, with 11 bases identical to TRBD1. With V trimmed by 1 base and J by 3 bases, 7 bases remained unmatched. From germline, CDR1 is MNHEY and CDR2 SMNVEV (reference sequence). The CDR3 loop spans 17 amino acids. Here the CDR3 reads CASSLLGTGGSDTEAFF. CDR3 nucleotides: TGTGCCAGCAGTTTATTGGGGACAGGGGGAAGCGACACTGAAGCTTTCTTT.

This clonotype was counted between two and nine times. The conserved final phenylalanine or tryptophan is absent from the CDR3, which likely points to a read error. Because the CDR3's place on the DNA is in doubt, the DNA is left out and the CDR3 is given as listed by TCRdb. The V call is TRBV9, the J call TRBJ1-1. The CDR3 comprises 9 residues, both ends counted. CDR1 and CDR2 (germline): SGDLS, YYNGEE. The CDR3 is CASSAPRGG.

V and J are TRBV20-1 and TRBJ1-2, with D tentatively TRBD1 (6 bases). The V gene's germline CDR1 is DFQATT and CDR2 SNEGSKA (reference sequence). V was shortened by 3 bases and J by 3 bases, with 8 bases between the two germline ends. The CDR3 is 12 amino acids. CDR3 protein: CSARDRDYGYTF. CDR3 DNA sequence: TGCAGTGCTAGGGACAGAGACTATGGCTACACCTTC.

This sequence joins TRBV10-3 and TRBJ2-5; either TRBD1 or TRBD2 may supply D (5 bases each). Germline CDR1 and CDR2: ENHRY and SYGVKD. Trimming removed 2 bases at V and 5 bases at J, with 12 bases between. This CDR3 comprises 14 residues. The chain's CDR3 is CAISEEGYSETQYF. In nucleotides, the CDR3 is TGTGCCATCAGTGAGGAGGGGTATAGCGAGACCCAGTACTTC.

This clonotype was recorded many times. The chain couples TRBV27 to TRBJ2-7; D is unresolved. Germline values: CDR1 MNHEY, CDR2 SMNVEV (reference sequence). The CDR3 loop spans 15 amino acids. Trimming took 5 bases from V and 3 from J, leaving 17 bases between them. The CDR3 region has the DNA TGTGCCAGCAGTCAACAGCGACGCCCCCTCTACGAGCAGTACTTC. Translating it yields CASSQQRRPLYEQYF.